The entry below gives a single T cell receptor (beta chain) sequence along with its context. The antigen is unknown. Profiled with immunoSEQ multiplex PCR; TCRdb holds only in-frame clones, not every one. The sample contains around 150,000 clones, roughly 90% of which appear only once. This sample is drawn from a study of T cell responses to AZD1222 COVID-19 vaccine. General study points: Spike as a whole was targeted by vaccine-associated CD4 TCRs, dominant at 160-218 and 743-854. Two AZD1222 doses significantly raised spike-specific TCR breadth and depth over controls. Donors in the cohort were predominantly white British and more often female, and clonal diversity was possibly underestimated.

Trimming pared 4 bases from V and 7 bases from J, leaving 14 bases between. The CDR3 runs 13 residues. Germline CDR1 and CDR2: MNHEY and SVGEGT. The source material was peripheral blood, sampled on day 0 of AZD1222 vaccination. This chain links TRBV6-2 or TRBV6-3 with TRBJ2-7, with D perhaps TRBD1 (6 bases). This TCR was recovered from an adult in good health. CDR3 DNA sequence: TGTGCCAGCAGTTTTGCAGGGGCAGGGGAGCAGTACTTC. Amino acid sequence: CASSFAGAGEQYF.